Listed here are 24 T cell receptor beta chains from one sample, sequenced in a study of cytomegalovirus exposure and HLA in healthy donors (dated by TCRdb to between 2016 and 2019). Library preparation was by the immunoSEQ multiplex PCR assay. In its TCRdb copy, this immuneACCESS table keeps in-frame sequences only and misses some clones. Where compared with another copy, unresolved V genes explain less than half of these, and the others have no known cause. Across this sample there are some 150,000 clones, with around 93% seen only once. Of the sample, around 1.9% is held by the ten largest clones. Sequencing was performed on PBMCs. The source of these receptors is a man between 18 and 35 years old in good health and CMV-seropositive.

CDR3 DNA: TGCGCCAGCAGCCAAAGTGGGACTAGCGGGGGGCCCGAGACCCAGTACTTC. Its translation: CASSQSGTSGGPETQYF. V is TRBV4-1 and J is TRBJ2-5, with 15 bases identical to TRBD2. The CDR3 runs 17 residues. The V segment lost 2 bases and the J segment 5 bases; nucleotides outside the gene matches: 6. The germline V gene has CDR1 MGHRA and CDR2 YSYEKL.

The V gene is TRBV5-4, the J gene TRBJ2-7; the match to TRBD1 covers 11 bases. CDR1 is SGHNT, CDR2 YYREEE, per germline (reference sequence). The CDR3 covers 14 residues. V lost 4 bases and J lost 6; bases outside the gene matches: 6. CDR3 sequence reads: CASSPKDRGREQYF. CDR3 bases: TGTGCCAGCAGCCCTAAGGACAGGGGGCGCGAGCAGTACTTC.

The chain combines TRBV5-6 with TRBJ2-7; 7 positions agree with TRBD1. Looked up from germline, CDR1 is SGHDT and CDR2 is YYEEEE. The CDR3 loop spans 15 amino acids. The V segment lost 2 bases and the J segment 3 bases; nucleotides outside the gene matches: 8. CDR3 nucleotide sequence: TGTGCCAGCAGCTTCAAAGGGACAGCCTACTACGAGCAGTACTTC. The encoded protein is CASSFKGTAYYEQYF.

The rearrangement links TRBV5-5 to TRBJ2-7; the D gene is possibly TRBD1 (6 bases). This CDR3 has 13 residues. CDR1 is SGHKS, CDR2 YYEKEE, per germline (reference sequence). V dropped 4 bases and J dropped 3 bases, with 11 bases sitting between them. The CDR3 DNA reads as TGTGCCAGCAGCCCCGGGACATTCTACGAGCAGTACTTC. Encoded protein: CASSPGTFYEQYF. Based on the CDR3 plus reference TRBV5-5 and TRBJ2-7, the full variable domain is DAGVTQSPTHLIKTRGQQVTLRCSPISGHKSVSWYQQVLGQGPQFIFQYYEKEERGRGNFPDRFSARQFPNYSSELNVNALLLGDSALYLCASSPGTFYEQYFGPGTRLTVT.

The J gene is TRBJ2-3, the V gene TRBV5-1; 15 nucleotides align to TRBD2. CDR1 and CDR2 (germline): SGHRS, YFSETQ. Trimming at V came to 2 bases and at J to 4 bases, leaving 2 bases not matched to a gene. The CDR3 has 16 amino acids. The CDR3 is CASSFGLAGGADTQYF. CDR3 DNA: TGCGCCAGCAGCTTCGGACTAGCGGGAGGGGCAGATACGCAGTATTTT.

V gene TRBV6-5 combines with J gene TRBJ1-1; TRBD1 is a possible D gene (5 bases). The V gene's germline CDR1 is MNHEY and CDR2 SVGAGI. The length of the CDR3 is 14 residues. The ends were cut back, 6 bases at V and 4 bases at J, with 15 bases in the middle. The CDR3 bases are TGTGCCAGCAGCCACGGAACGGGGGGCACTGAAGCTTTCTTT. This translates into CASSHGTGGTEAFF.

The V gene is TRBV9, the J gene TRBJ1-1; TRBD1 might be the D (5 bases). V dropped 4 bases and J dropped 6 bases, with 13 bases sitting between them. In germline, CDR1 is SGDLS, CDR2 YYNGEE. The CDR3 loop spans 13 amino acids. The CDR3 DNA reads as TGTGCCAGCAGCATGGGGGGGAGGCCTGAAGCTTTCTTT. Encoded protein: CASSMGGRPEAFF.

This clone was recorded once. The chain recombines TRBV25-1 with TRBJ2-3; D perhaps matches TRBD2 (6 bases). Germline V lookup: CDR1 MGHDK, CDR2 SYGVNS. The V gene lost 2 bases and the J gene lost 2 bases, with 11 bases spanning the gap. The CDR3 totals 15 residues. The CDR3 sequence is CASSELGGPTDTQYF. The CDR3 DNA reads as TGTGCCAGCAGTGAACTGGGGGGACCCACAGATACGCAGTATTTT.

The V and J genes are TRBV5-1 and TRBJ1-1; 11 bases are a match to TRBD1. The germline gives CDR1 SGHRS, CDR2 YFSETQ. Trimming removed 4 bases from V and 7 bases from J; junction bases left unmatched: 6. This CDR3 has 14 amino acids. In nucleotides, the CDR3 is TGCGCCAGCAGCGTGGGACAGGGGGTTAGTGAAGCTTTCTTT. It yields the protein CASSVGQGVSEAFF.

The chain employs TRBV18 and TRBJ2-7; 11 bases agree with TRBD2. There are 16 residues in the CDR3. V dropped 2 bases and J dropped 2; count of bases not matched to a gene: 5. Germline values: CDR1 KGHSH, CDR2 LQKENI. The CDR3 here is CASSPSTSGKPYEQYF. CDR3 sequence (DNA): TGTGCCAGCTCACCATCGACTAGCGGGAAACCCTACGAGCAGTACTTC. The full variable domain, with the rest looked up from reference TRBV18 and TRBJ2-7, is NAGVMQNPRHLVRRRGQEARLRCSPMKGHSHVYWYRQLPEEGLKFMVYLQKENIIDESGMPKERFSAEFPKEGPSILRIQQVVRGDSAAYFCASSPSTSGKPYEQYFGPGTRLTVT.

This clone was seen only once. At one end the junction does not follow the germline gene, possibly because of a read error. CDR3 region: CASRLGQITDTQYF. The DNA of the CDR3 is TGCGCCAGCAGATTGGGACAGATCACAGATACGCAGTATTTT. This chain uses TRBV5-1 with TRBJ2-3; 7 bases are a match to TRBD1. CDR3 length equals 14 residues. Germline assignment: CDR1 SGHRS and CDR2 YFSETQ. The variable domain in full, completed from reference TRBV5-1 and TRBJ2-3, reads KAGVTQTPRYLIKTRGQQVTLSCSPISGHRSVSWYQQTPGQGLQFLFEYFSETQRNKGNFPGRFSGRQFSNSRSEMNVSTLELGDSALYLCASRLGQITDTQYFGPGTRLTVL.

This chain links TRBV28 with TRBJ1-1; a possible D gene is TRBD1 (5 bases). The CDR3 is made up of 12 amino acids. V lost 5 bases to trimming and J lost 7 bases, with 11 bases between them. Germline CDR1 MDHEN, CDR2 SYDVKM. This CDR3 reads CASSIRQNEAFF. The CDR3 nucleotides are TGTGCCAGCAGTATACGACAGAATGAAGCTTTCTTT.

The V and J genes are TRBV28 and TRBJ2-3, with a possible D match to TRBD1 (5 bases). Germline V lookup: CDR1 MDHEN, CDR2 SYDVKM. The ends were cut back, 2 bases at V and 0 bases at J, with 15 bases in the middle. This CDR3 is built from 17 residues. The CDR3, as DNA: TGTGCCAGCAGTTTAATTGGCAGGGCCGCTAGCACAGATACGCAGTATTTT. Its protein is CASSLIGRAASTDTQYF.

The rearrangement links TRBV29-1 to TRBJ2-1; perhaps TRBD2 as D (5 bases). This CDR3 spans 13 amino acids. Germline assignment: CDR1 SQVTM and CDR2 ANQGSEA. V shed 7 bases and J shed 3 bases, with 13 bases lying between them. CDR3 residues: CSGIPRDYNEQFF. The CDR3 DNA is TGCAGCGGTATACCCCGGGACTACAATGAGCAGTTCTTC.

The CDR3 sequence is CSVDHRQGDYGYTF. The CDR3, as DNA: TGCAGCGTCGACCACAGACAGGGTGACTATGGCTACACCTTC. This chain links TRBV29-1 with TRBJ1-2; 7 nucleotides match TRBD1. The CDR3 is made up of 14 amino acids. In germline, CDR1 is SQVTM, CDR2 ANQGSEA. V shed 6 bases, J shed 3 bases, and the junction held 10 bases outside the gene matches.

The V call is TRBV10-3, the J call TRBJ2-3; D possibly corresponds to TRBD2 (5 bases). The CDR3 contains 14 residues. Germline CDR1 and CDR2: ENHRY and SYGVKD. V was pared by 10 bases and J by 2 bases, with 16 bases between. The CDR3 reads CATLVPGSTDTQYF. The CDR3 DNA is TGTGCCACCTTAGTCCCGGGATCCACAGATACGCAGTATTTT.

V gene TRBV30 combines with J gene TRBJ1-1, with a tentative D call TRBD1 (5 bases). V was clipped by 4 bases and J by 8 bases, with 11 bases between them. The CDR3 sequence is 11 residues long. Germline CDR1 reads GTSNPN; CDR2 reads SVGIG (reference sequence). The CDR3 loop reads CAWNQGLEAFF. The CDR3 DNA follows: TGTGCCTGGAACCAGGGTTTGGAAGCTTTCTTT.

This clone has just one count. This chain joins TRBV4-1 and TRBJ2-7; 7 nucleotides agree with TRBD1. CDR3 length equals 15 residues. The trim removed 1 base at V and 6 bases at J, leaving 9 bases unmatched. Germline V lookup: CDR1 MGHRA, CDR2 YSYEKL. The CDR3 coding sequence is TGCGCCAGCAGCCAAGGAGTACAGGGGATGTCCGAGCAGTACTTC. This codes for CASSQGVQGMSEQYF.

V gene TRBV18 combines with J gene TRBJ1-2, with TRBD1 matching over 7 bases. CDR1 and CDR2 from the germline V gene are KGHSH and LQKENI. This CDR3 spans 16 amino acids. Trimming took 6 bases from V and 7 from J; bases not matched to a gene: 17. CDR3 DNA: TGTGCCAGCTCCCAGAATCCCCAAGACAGGGACCGTGGCTACACCTTC. It yields the protein CASSQNPQDRDRGYTF.

J is TRBJ1-5 and V is TRBV30; D gene unclear. Germline assignment: CDR1 GTSNPN and CDR2 SVGIG (reference sequence). The CDR3 is 12 residues long. Trimming removed 4 bases from V and 9 bases from J, with 13 bases in between. DNA for the CDR3: TGTGCCTGGAACCAGGTACATGGGCCCCAGCATTTT. Encoded protein: CAWNQVHGPQHF. Looking up the rest from reference TRBV30 and TRBJ1-5 gives the full variable domain: SQTIHQWPATLVQPVGSPLSLECTVEGTSNPNLYWYRQAAGRGLQLLFYSVGIGQISSEVPQNLSASRPQDRQFILSSKKLLLSDSGFYLCAWNQVHGPQHFGDGTRLSIL.

This chain connects TRBV30 to TRBJ2-3; the D gene is possibly TRBD1 (5 bases). Germline CDR1 is GTSNPN and CDR2 is SVGIG (reference sequence). V lost 5 bases to trimming and J lost 5 bases, with 14 bases between them. The CDR3 is 13 amino acids. Here the CDR3 reads CAWQFKGVDTQYF. CDR3 nucleotides: TGTGCCTGGCAGTTCAAAGGGGTAGATACGCAGTATTTT.

The chain joins TRBV30 to TRBJ1-2; no definite D call. The CDR3 spans 13 residues. Per germline, CDR1 GTSNPN and CDR2 SVGIG (reference sequence). V dropped 3 bases and J dropped 4 bases, with 12 bases sitting between them. CDR3 sequence reads: CAWREGRGYGYTF. For the CDR3, the DNA is TGTGCCTGGAGGGAGGGAAGAGGCTATGGCTACACCTTC.

V gene TRBV29-1 combines with J gene TRBJ2-5, with 10 bases aligning to TRBD1. This CDR3 comprises 15 residues. The junction had 9 bases not matched to a gene; V was cut back by 6 bases and J by 2 bases. Germline loops: CDR1 SQVTM, CDR2 ANQGSEA. CDR3 nucleotides: TGCAGCGTCCGAAGGGACAGGGGCCGACAAGAGACCCAGTACTTC. It translates to CSVRRDRGRQETQYF. The full variable domain, with the rest looked up from reference TRBV29-1 and TRBJ2-5, is SAVISQKPSRDICQRGTSLTIQCQVDSQVTMMFWYRQQPGQSLTLIATANQGSEATYESGFVIDKFPISRPNLTFSTLTVSNMSPEDSSIYLCSVRRDRGRQETQYFGPGTRLLVL.

The chain employs TRBV30 and TRBJ2-2; D is perhaps TRBD2 (5 bases). The CDR3 length is 16 residues. V was shortened by 2 bases and J by 6 bases, with 19 bases between the two germline ends. The germline gives CDR1 GTSNPN, CDR2 SVGIG (reference sequence). CDR3 nucleotide sequence: TGTGCCTGGAGTACCCCTTATAGGGTGCGGGCCGGGGAGCTGTTTTTT. This translates into CAWSTPYRVRAGELFF. Looking up the rest from reference TRBV30 and TRBJ2-2 gives the full variable domain: SQTIHQWPATLVQPVGSPLSLECTVEGTSNPNLYWYRQAAGRGLQLLFYSVGIGQISSEVPQNLSASRPQDRQFILSSKKLLLSDSGFYLCAWSTPYRVRAGELFFGEGSRLTVL.